The 20 T cell receptor beta chains presented below share a single source sample, sequenced in a study of blood T cell repertoires in COVID-19 (dated by TCRdb to about 2020). Library prep was done by the immunoSEQ multiplex PCR assay. What TCRdb holds here is the immuneACCESS table cut down to in-frame rearrangements. Part of the clones is not present; checked against another copy, under half of the missing clones reflect an unresolved V gene, and the others are unexplained. For this sample the table gives around 400,000 clones, of which roughly 90% were detected only once. Less than 2% of the sample lies in the top ten. The sample was PBMCs or T cells enriched from blood (not recorded which). The receptor source for this set is a woman aged 30 to 39 who had recovered from COVID-19.

The gene calls are TRBV27 and TRBJ2-1; 8 bases are shared with TRBD1. Germline V gives CDR1 MNHEY, CDR2 SMNVEV (reference sequence). V lost 4 bases, J lost 4 bases, and 3 bases stayed unmatched. The CDR3 loop spans 14 amino acids. Written as DNA, the CDR3 is TGTGCCAGCAGTTACAGGGGGGAGTACAATGAGCAGTTCTTC. Protein: CASSYRGEYNEQFF.

V gene TRBV20-1 combines with J gene TRBJ1-1; D is ambiguous. The CDR3 covers 12 residues. V gave up 3 bases and J gave up 6 bases, with 11 bases separating them. CDR1 is DFQATT, CDR2 SNEGSKA, per germline (reference sequence). CDR3 DNA: TGCAGTGCTAGTCGGTCGTACGCTGAAGCTTTCTTT. Amino acid sequence: CSASRSYAEAFF.

This clone has just one count. This chain connects TRBV18 to TRBJ1-1; unclear D gene. The CDR3 runs to 12 residues. Germline V lookup: CDR1 KGHSH, CDR2 LQKENI. The V end lost 6 bases, the J end lost 5 bases, and 10 bases lay between the germline ends. The CDR3 bases are TGTGCCAGCTCCCCATCGGGTACTGAAGCTTTCTTT. Encoded protein: CASSPSGTEAFF. The full variable domain, in which reference TRBV18 and TRBJ1-1 provide the parts outside the CDR3, is NAGVMQNPRHLVRRRGQEARLRCSPMKGHSHVYWYRQLPEEGLKFMVYLQKENIIDESGMPKERFSAEFPKEGPSILRIQQVVRGDSAAYFCASSPSGTEAFFGQGTRLTVV.

This chain connects TRBV7-9 to TRBJ1-1; D is ambiguous. There are 17 residues in the CDR3. Germline CDR1 reads SEHNR; CDR2 reads FQNEAQ (reference sequence). V lost 3 bases and J 1 base, leaving 18 bases between the germline ends. CDR3 nucleotides: TGTGCCAGCAGCTTCACCCCCTCAGACTCGGGGAACACTGAAGCTTTCTTT. Protein product: CASSFTPSDSGNTEAFF.

The gene calls are TRBV4-1 and TRBJ2-1; 9 nucleotides agree with TRBD2. The junction had 13 bases not matched to a gene; V was cut back by 4 bases and J by 6 bases. The CDR3 sequence is 17 residues long. Per germline, CDR1 MGHRA and CDR2 YSYEKL. The CDR3, as DNA: TGCGCCAGCAGCCCAGGGAGAAGGACTAGCGTAACCAATGAGCAGTTCTTC. This gives the protein CASSPGRRTSVTNEQFF.

This clone was picked up a small number of times. This chain joins TRBV11-2 and TRBJ1-1; the D is unclear. The V end lost 1 base, the J end lost 1 base, and 13 bases lay between the germline ends. This CDR3 comprises 16 residues. Germline values: CDR1 SGHAT, CDR2 FQNNGV. CDR3 bases: TGTGCCAGCAGCTTAGGGCGGATAACATGGAACACTGAAGCTTTCTTT. Its protein is CASSLGRITWNTEAFF.

The V and J genes are TRBV27 and TRBJ1-6; no firm D call. The CDR3 totals 14 residues. The ends were cut back, 3 bases at V and 0 bases at J, with 3 bases in the middle. Germline assignment: CDR1 MNHEY and CDR2 SMNVEV (reference sequence). The DNA for the CDR3 is TGTGCCAGCAGTTTCAGCTCCTATAATTCACCCCTCCACTTT. The encoded protein is CASSFSSYNSPLHF.

The J gene is TRBJ1-1, the V gene TRBV7-9; D is ambiguous. Trimming cost V 3 bases and J 2 bases, with 22 bases left between them. Germline V gene sequence: CDR1 SEHNR, CDR2 FQNEAQ (reference sequence). The CDR3 totals 18 residues. CDR3: CASSLLMGKRTANTEAFF. CDR3 sequence (DNA): TGTGCCAGCAGCTTGCTAATGGGTAAGAGAACAGCAAACACTGAAGCTTTCTTT.

The chain couples TRBV2 to TRBJ1-5; 9 nucleotides align to TRBD1. Germline CDR1 reads SNHLY; CDR2 reads FYNNEI. The CDR3 is 16 residues long. The trim removed 2 bases at V and 2 bases at J, leaving 4 bases unmatched. The CDR3 coding sequence is TGTGCCAGCAGTGAATTAAGGACAGGGGGCAATCAGCCCCAGCATTTT. Translating it yields CASSELRTGGNQPQHF.

This clone has only one observation. The chain employs TRBV2 and TRBJ2-5; 7 positions agree with TRBD2. V dropped 6 bases and J dropped 3; count of bases not matched to a gene: 10. The V gene's germline CDR1 is SNHLY and CDR2 FYNNEI. CDR3 size: 15 residues. The CDR3 DNA is TGTGCCAGCAGGAGGACTATGGCGGGGGAAGAGACCCAGTACTTC. Its protein is CASRRTMAGEETQYF.

The chain links TRBV29-1 to TRBJ2-3; tentative D call: TRBD1 (6 bases). V was cut by 5 bases and J by 8 bases, with 11 bases left in between. Germline assignment: CDR1 SQVTM and CDR2 ANQGSEA. CDR3 length: 11 amino acids. In DNA, the CDR3 is TGCAGCGTTTCCCGGGACATTACGCAGTATTTT. Translated: CSVSRDITQYF.

The chain is built from TRBV5-4 and TRBJ2-7, with TRBD2 as a possible D gene (5 bases). V was pared by 4 bases and J by 2 bases, with 10 bases between. The CDR3 consists of 13 residues. Germline CDR1 is SGHNT and CDR2 is YYREEE (reference sequence). CDR3 coding DNA: TGTGCCAGCAGCACGGGATCCGCCTACGAGCAGTACTTC. Translation: CASSTGSAYEQYF.

J is TRBJ2-7 and V is TRBV4-2; 14 bases line up with TRBD2. The V segment lost 1 base and the J segment 7 bases; nucleotides outside the gene matches: 3. CDR1 is LGHNA and CDR2 is YNFKEQ in the germline V gene. The CDR3 is 15 residues long. CDR3 coding DNA: TGTGCCAGCAGCCAAGCAAGGACTAGCGGGAGGGAGCAGTACTTC. This translates into CASSQARTSGREQYF.

The chain combines TRBV27 with TRBJ2-7; D might be TRBD1 (6 bases). Germline V gene sequence: CDR1 MNHEY, CDR2 SMNVEV (reference sequence). The CDR3 length is 19 residues. With 3 bases removed from V and 1 base from J, the gap between germline ends came to 25 bases. The CDR3 sequence is CASSLYPAGQGRESYEQYF. For the CDR3, the DNA is TGTGCCAGCAGTTTGTATCCGGCCGGGCAGGGGAGAGAGTCCTACGAGCAGTACTTC.

This sequence joins TRBV7-9 and TRBJ2-3, with D uncertain. The V gene's germline CDR1 is SEHNR and CDR2 FQNEAQ (reference sequence). This CDR3 spans 14 amino acids. Deletions cut 5 bases from V and 2 bases from J, with 11 bases between. The CDR3 spells CASSSERNTDTQYF. The CDR3 bases are TGTGCCAGCAGCAGCGAAAGGAACACAGATACGCAGTATTTT. Full variable domain (outside the CDR3, taken from reference TRBV7-9 and TRBJ2-3): DTGVSQNPRHKITKRGQNVTFRCDPISEHNRLYWYRQTLGQGPEFLTYFQNEAQLEKSRLLSDRFSAERPKGSFSTLEIQRTEQGDSAMYLCASSSERNTDTQYFGPGTRLTVL.

The rearrangement joins TRBV7-9 to TRBJ2-5; D not resolved. The CDR3 loop spans 13 amino acids. Germline assignment: CDR1 SEHNR and CDR2 FQNEAQ (reference sequence). With 2 bases removed from V and 4 bases from J, the gap between germline ends came to 8 bases. CDR3 in DNA: TGTGCCAGCAGCTTATATGCAGGAGAGACCCAGTACTTC. It is translated as CASSLYAGETQYF. Using reference TRBV7-9 and TRBJ2-5 for the parts outside the CDR3, the full variable domain is DTGVSQNPRHKITKRGQNVTFRCDPISEHNRLYWYRQTLGQGPEFLTYFQNEAQLEKSRLLSDRFSAERPKGSFSTLEIQRTEQGDSAMYLCASSLYAGETQYFGPGTRLLVL.

CDR3 residues: CASSKPGIGPQHF. DNA of the CDR3: TGTGCCAGCAGTAAGCCGGGGATAGGGCCCCAGCATTTT. The rearrangement joins TRBV28 to TRBJ1-5; no reliable D call. There are 13 residues in the CDR3. Per germline, CDR1 MDHEN and CDR2 SYDVKM. V lost 5 bases and J 9 bases, leaving 14 bases between the germline ends. The full variable domain, completed using reference TRBV28 and TRBJ1-5, is DVKVTQSSRYLVKRTGEKVFLECVQDMDHENMFWYRQDPGLGLRLIYFSYDVKMKEKGDIPEGYSVSREKKERFSLILESASTNQTSMYLCASSKPGIGPQHFGDGTRLSIL.

The genes are TRBV7-4 and TRBJ1-5, with D tentatively TRBD1 (5 bases). Germline loops: CDR1 SGHVT, CDR2 SQSDAQ. The CDR3 totals 16 residues. V was shortened by 4 bases and J by 6 bases, with 19 bases between the two germline ends. The CDR3 nucleotides are TGTGCCAGCAGCTCCTTACTTCCAAGGGGAGGTCAGCCCCAGCATTTT. Amino acids: CASSSLLPRGGQPQHF. Full variable domain (outside the CDR3, taken from reference TRBV7-4 and TRBJ1-5): GAGVSQSPRYKVAKRGRDVALRCDSISGHVTLYWYRQTLGQGSEVLTYSQSDAQRDKSGRPSGRFSAERPERSVSTLKIQRTEQGDSAVYLCASSSLLPRGGQPQHFGDGTRLSIL.

The gene calls are TRBV9 and TRBJ2-4; D may be TRBD2 (6 bases). CDR3 size: 16 residues. Germline CDR1 and CDR2: SGDLS and YYNGEE. Trimming left V 2 bases short and J 0 bases short, with 12 bases between. The CDR3 DNA is TGTGCCAGCAGCGTTGATGCCGGGGGAGCCAAAAACATTCAGTACTTC. Its protein product is CASSVDAGGAKNIQYF.

The rearrangement joins TRBV21-1 to TRBJ1-5; the table's D call TRBD1 went unverified against the DNA. TRBV21-1 is classified as a pseudogene. CDR3 length: 17 residues. This CDR3 is CASSKNGQFHSNQPQHF. The CDR3 coding sequence is TGTGCCAGCAGCAAAAATGGACAGTTTCATAGCAATCAGCCCCAGCATTTT.